The present TCR beta chain was sequenced within a study of shared clonotypes between healthy human individuals. Study outcomes and limitations: It was expected that sequencing depth would affect clonotype sharing among donors.

As regards this clone: Its target is unknown.

Profiled with immunoSEQ multiplex PCR; TCRdb holds only in-frame clones, not every one. The profile shows fewer than 600,000 clones, approximately 79% of them singletons. The CDR3 sequence is 13 residues long. The germline gives CDR1 SGHTS, CDR2 YDEGEE. V lost 0 bases, J lost 6 bases, and 8 bases lay in between. Every contributor of samples was a Caucasian grown-up residing in Nashville, Tennessee. Genomic DNA, for the unsorted samples, came from about 90 million PBMCs. J is TRBJ2-3 and V is TRBV5-8; D is ambiguous. Sequencing was done on a sample of PBMCs. The receptor was isolated from a woman between 40 and 50 years old in good health. Some clones in this sample may be carry-over from other donors' samples. The CDR3 DNA is TGTGCCAGCAGCTTGGATCTTCTGGATACGCAGTATTTT. Its translation: CASSLDLLDTQYF.